This passage covers 17 T cell receptor beta chains from one sample sequenced in a study of technical replicates of blood from a few donors. Sequenced by immunoSEQ multiplex PCR; TCRdb stores in-frame clones only, minus some. In the table there are about 73,000 clones, approximately 93% of which are singletons. Sequencing was done on a sample of T cells isolated from PBMCs. The source of these receptors is a human donor in good health.

V usage is TRBV28 and J usage is TRBJ2-7, with 8 bases that match TRBD1. The germline V gene encodes CDR1 MDHEN and CDR2 SYDVKM. This CDR3 comprises 15 residues. J lost 6 bases, V lost 6 bases, and 13 bases had no gene match. The CDR3 DNA reads TGTGCCAGCAGGACACAGGGGGGACTGGTCGTCGAGCAGTACTTC. This translates into CASRTQGGLVVEQYF.

The chain employs TRBV9 and TRBJ2-7, with TRBD2 matching 10 bases. CDR3 length: 14 residues. The junction had 2 bases not matched to a gene; V was cut back by 3 bases and J by 2 bases. Germline-derived CDR1 and CDR2 are SGDLS and YYNGEE. The CDR3 coding sequence is TGTGCCAGCAGCGCCGGACTAGCGGCCTACGAGCAGTACTTC. It encodes CASSAGLAAYEQYF.

The chain couples TRBV11-2 to TRBJ1-1; a possible D gene is TRBD1 (6 bases). Per the germline V gene, CDR1 is SGHAT and CDR2 is FQNNGV. This CDR3 comprises 16 residues. V was cut by 5 bases and J by 0 bases, with 16 bases left in between. CDR3 protein: CASSSNRDSMNTEAFF. The CDR3 region has the DNA TGTGCCAGCAGCAGCAACAGGGATTCCATGAACACTGAAGCTTTCTTT. Using reference TRBV11-2 and TRBJ1-1 for the parts outside the CDR3, the full variable domain is EAGVAQSPRYKIIEKRQSVAFWCNPISGHATLYWYQQILGQGPKLLIQFQNNGVVDDSQLPKDRFSAERLKGVDSTLKIQPAKLEDSAVYLCASSSNRDSMNTEAFFGQGTRLTVV.

CDR3 loop: CASSIDYTGTSHNEQFF. CDR3 nucleotide sequence: TGTGCCAGTAGTATAGATTATACCGGGACTAGCCACAATGAGCAGTTCTTC. The gene calls are TRBV19 and TRBJ2-1; 9 nucleotides align to TRBD2. This CDR3 is 17 amino acids long. Germline assignment: CDR1 LNHDA and CDR2 SQIVND (reference sequence). V lost 0 bases, J lost 5 bases, and 8 bases stayed unmatched.

This clone was seen a handful of times. The V and J genes are TRBV19 and TRBJ2-1; D gene unclear. The V end lost 4 bases, the J end lost 6 bases, and 7 bases lay between the germline ends. The V gene's germline CDR1 is LNHDA and CDR2 SQIVND (reference sequence). This CDR3 has 12 amino acids. As DNA, the CDR3 is TGTGCCAGTAGTACCCAGTCCAATGAGCAGTTCTTC. Amino acid sequence: CASSTQSNEQFF. Looking up the rest from reference TRBV19 and TRBJ2-1 gives the full variable domain: DGGITQSPKYLFRKEGQNVTLSCEQNLNHDAMYWYRQDPGQGLRLIYYSQIVNDFQKGDIAEGYSVSREKKESFPLTVTSAQKNPTAFYLCASSTQSNEQFFGPGTRLTVL.

This sequence joins TRBV7-9 and TRBJ1-5, with D maybe TRBD1 (5 bases). The CDR3 is 16 amino acids. The germline gives CDR1 SEHNR, CDR2 FQNEAQ (reference sequence). Trimming removed 5 bases at V and 0 bases at J, with 14 bases between. The CDR3 nucleotides are TGTGCCAGCAGCGATCCGATACAGGTTAGCAATCAGCCCCAGCATTTT. Translating it yields CASSDPIQVSNQPQHF.

The chain carries TRBV9 and TRBJ2-7; TRBD1 matches 7 bases. Unmatched junction bases numbered 6, after V lost 1 base and J lost 2 bases. Germline loops: CDR1 SGDLS, CDR2 YYNGEE. The CDR3 totals 15 residues. The CDR3 nucleotides read TGTGCCAGCAGCGTAACGACAGGGTCCGCCTACGAGCAGTACTTC. Translation gives CASSVTTGSAYEQYF.

V usage is TRBV7-9 and J usage is TRBJ1-6; no reliable D call. Germline-derived CDR1 and CDR2 are SEHNR and FQNEAQ (reference sequence). The V end lost 1 base, the J end lost 8 bases, and 12 bases lay between the germline ends. CDR3 length: 15 residues. CDR3 amino acids: CASSLGSSKDSPLHF. CDR3 nucleotide sequence: TGTGCCAGCAGCTTAGGGAGCAGTAAGGATTCACCCCTCCACTTT.

This clone was found once. This sequence joins TRBV4-1 and TRBJ2-2; 11 bases agree with TRBD1. With V trimmed by 7 bases and J by 5 bases, 18 bases remained unmatched. Germline V gives CDR1 MGHRA, CDR2 YSYEKL. The CDR3 consists of 19 residues. CDR3 protein: CASTPSRTGGSRVTGELFF. CDR3 nucleotides: TGCGCCAGCACCCCCTCGAGGACAGGGGGCTCGAGGGTAACCGGGGAGCTGTTTTTT.

This chain links TRBV2 with TRBJ2-2; TRBD2 agrees at 8 bases. CDR1 is SNHLY and CDR2 is FYNNEI in the germline V gene. The CDR3 sequence is 16 residues long. Losses at the gene ends were 0 bases for V and 4 bases for J; bases not matched to a gene: 4. The CDR3 nucleotides read TGTGCCAGCAGTGAAGCGACGGGAGGGATCACCGGGGAGCTGTTTTTT. It specifies CASSEATGGITGELFF.

DNA of the CDR3: TGTGCCAGCAGCGTAGTGAGCGGGGGGCCGAATACGCAGTATTTT. Translation: CASSVVSGGPNTQYF. The gene calls are TRBV9 and TRBJ2-3; the match to TRBD2 covers 9 bases. The CDR3 sequence is 15 residues long. The V gene end was trimmed by 0 bases and the J gene end by 7 bases; junction bases not matched to a gene: 6. CDR1 is SGDLS, CDR2 YYNGEE, per germline.

V is TRBV5-1 and J is TRBJ2-5, with 12 bases fitting TRBD2. This CDR3 comprises 14 residues. Germline V lookup: CDR1 SGHRS, CDR2 YFSETQ. The trim removed 5 bases at V and 7 bases at J, leaving 6 bases unmatched. CDR3 sequence: CASSLSSGGGTQYF. CDR3 in DNA: TGCGCCAGCAGTCTCTCTAGCGGGGGGGGGACCCAGTACTTC.

This rearrangement joins TRBV6-5 to TRBJ2-1; D may be TRBD2 (5 bases). CDR3 size: 13 residues. V was shortened by 4 bases and J by 7 bases, with 11 bases between the two germline ends. Looked up from germline, CDR1 is MNHEY and CDR2 is SVGAGI. CDR3 sequence reads: CASSSGTGNEQFF. CDR3 sequence (DNA): TGTGCCAGCAGTTCGGGAACGGGTAATGAGCAGTTCTTC.

This clone was seen only a few times. The chain uses TRBV11-2 and TRBJ2-7; TRBD1 is a possible D gene (6 bases). The CDR3 spans 14 residues. The germline V and J ends were trimmed by 5 bases and 4 bases, with 15 bases remaining between them. Germline V gene data show CDR1 as SGHAT and CDR2 as FQNNGV. The CDR3 region has the DNA TGTGCCAGCAGCCCCCCCCAGGGGATGTACGAGCAGTACTTC. Amino acid sequence: CASSPPQGMYEQYF.

The chain combines TRBV7-9 with TRBJ1-5; D is ambiguous. Between the trimmed V and J ends, which lost 5 bases and 9 bases, there was a span of 17 bases. This CDR3 contains 14 residues. Germline CDR1 SEHNR, CDR2 FQNEAQ (reference sequence). CDR3 protein: CASSPSTGSGPQHF. The CDR3, as DNA: TGTGCCAGCAGCCCATCCACGGGGTCTGGGCCCCAGCATTTT.

The chain employs TRBV4-1 and TRBJ1-1; TRBD1 is a possible D gene (5 bases). The length of the CDR3 is 14 residues. The V end lost 6 bases, the J end lost 0 bases, and 11 bases lay between the germline ends. Germline V lookup: CDR1 MGHRA, CDR2 YSYEKL. CDR3: CASRGRTMNTEAFF. In DNA form, the CDR3 reads TGCGCCAGCAGGGGGCGGACTATGAACACTGAAGCTTTCTTT.

The chain uses TRBV30 and TRBJ2-5; 8 bases are a match to TRBD2. The CDR3 contains 15 residues. The germline CDR1 and CDR2 sequences are GTSNPN and SVGIG (reference sequence). J was trimmed by 1 base and V by 4 bases; bases with no gene match: 8. The CDR3, as DNA: TGTGCCTGGACACACGGGACTAGTCTCCAAGAGACCCAGTACTTC. It translates to CAWTHGTSLQETQYF.